This TCR beta chain was identified during a study of blood T cell repertoires in COVID-19 (dated by TCRdb to the early 2020s). Regarding the study in general: The collaborator samples originated in the United States, Italy and Spain and spanned the acute and convalescent phases of COVID-19. HLA class I and class II types, where available, came from metadata supplied by the sample provider rather than from assay-based typing. A freely available public database, intended as a resource for researchers studying the immune response to SARS-CoV-2, is where the repertoires were released. The material from the prospective study consisted of cDNA or gDNA derived from T cells, B-cell-depleted T cells, or PBMCs. Subjects who had been exposed to COVID-19, were actively infected with it, or had recovered from it provided the deeply sampled blood TCRbeta repertoires that made up the dataset. The samples were drawn from the first 160 participants of the ongoing ImmuneRACE study and from some 1,300 subjects provided by 6 global collaborators. The sample metadata nearly always contained a de-identified subject ID, COVID-19 status, age in years and sex.

One collaborating source in Seattle enrolled patients during active infection and followed them longitudinally through the course of disease. Whole blood was collected in K2EDTA tubes by collaborating institutions according to the institutions' own protocols. Collaborator samples were shipped for TCRbeta analysis as frozen whole blood, isolated PBMCs, or DNA extracted from either sample type. The immunoSEQ Assay, a bias-controlled multiplex PCR, was used to amplify TCRbeta CDR3 regions from genomic DNA. The original pipeline was this. Within the assay, amplification of reference gene primers was used to estimate how many nucleated cells each sample contained. To quantify the absolute abundance of each unique TCRbeta CDR3 rearrangement, sequence reads were collapsed and filtered. For each sample, productive Simpson clonality was calculated by taking the square root of Simpson's diversity index across productive rearrangements. Drawn from immuneACCESS, this table holds only the in-frame rearrangements with V and J called that TCRdb kept. Clones are partly lost; checked studies trace under half to an unresolved V gene and leave the rest unexplained. V, J and clone size are taken as reported in that table, and D and trimming were inferred from the DNA itself. The sample table records 300,000 to 450,000 clones; around 87% of these occur just once. The top ten constitute about 2% of the sample.

Remarks on this clone: Which antigen it targets is not known. Per-base quality was not reported, and no clone a single base away is much larger than it.

Overall study results and their limits: The amount of clinical and demographic metadata varied by source and participant and was provided uncurated.

Via the germline V gene (reference sequence), CDR1 is LGHDT and CDR2 YNNKEL. Germline trimming amounts to 6 bases on V and 1 base on J, with 2 as the count of junction bases outside the gene matches. Including cysteine and phenylalanine, the CDR3 has 13 amino acids. CDR3 DNA is the only sequence kept; it has 39 bases, read in frame from the first base. The sequenced material came from peripheral blood. The receptor was derived from an older woman with COVID-19, enrolled during active disease. The rearranged chain carries TRBV3-1 (or the pseudogene TRBV3-2) and TRBJ2-5; 7 central bases correspond to TRBD2. Here is the DNA: TGTGCCAGCAGGCTAGCGGCCCAAGAGACCCAGTACTTC. It translates to CASRLAAQETQYF.